This T cell receptor beta chain emerged from a study of identical twins (dated by TCRdb to 2016 to 2017). At the level of the whole study: The study deep-sequenced TCR alpha and beta repertoires from monozygotic twins, unrelated adults of various ages and cord blood to test whether fetal clonotypes persist. To rule out contamination, the twin experiments were replicated at different times with different library preparation protocols. What the authors observed across the whole study: Abundant cord blood beta clonotypes had fewer insertions, young adult naive repertoires showed a similar but weaker trend, and memory repertoires showed no such trend. Recombination models systematically underestimated out-of-frame TCR alpha sharing in monozygotic twins but agreed with sharing between unrelated individuals. Compared with coincidental sharing between unrelated individuals, out-of-frame TCR alpha sequences shared between twins had an excess of sequences with low generation probability. Because the same donors could not be followed over many years, the conclusions relied on cross-sectional statistical analysis. Invariant T cells such as MAIT and iNKT could partly confound zero-insertion analyses, although diverse VJ usage argued against such confounding for most clonotypes. In beta out-of-frame sequences, excess twin sharing was weaker, because having fewer shared sequences lowered the signal-to-noise ratio.

The CDR3 sequence holds 14 residues, the cysteine and phenylalanine included. Of all the DNA, just the CDR3 is kept, 42 bases in frame from base 1. From the germline V gene, CDR1 is LGHNT and CDR2 is FRNRAP. Trimming at the junction amounts to 4 bases on V and 3 bases on J, and the germline ends lie 13 bases apart. Comments on this clonotype: Its antigen is unknown. The record has no base qualities; no much larger clone is one base away.

The library was generated by 5' RACE. Instrument on record: Illumina HiSeq 2000. Template switching added a universal primer binding site, and the final cDNA carried a unique molecular identifier that allowed TCR cDNA molecules to be counted accurately. Specific primers in the conserved constant-segment region were used to synthesize first-strand cDNA for the TCR alpha and beta chains. To control for contamination, every cDNA library carried two barcodes: a SMART-Mk sample barcode plus Illumina barcodes. TruSeq adapter sequences and Illumina sample barcodes were added in two successive PCR steps. The Illumina HiSeq platform was used with custom primers to sequence TCR alpha and beta cDNA libraries. In the original analysis: MiGEC was used to process raw reads and extract unique molecular identifiers, and MiXCR was used to find CDR3 positions. For each individual, recombination models were inferred using an EM algorithm with the repgenHMM and IGoR tools. Shared clonotype analysis was performed with the tcR package in R, normalizing sharing by the product of cloneset sizes. To study raw recombination free of thymic and clonal selection effects, out-of-frame nonproductive sequences were analyzed. In TCRdb, the public reads were trimmed at Q25 with fastp and aligned with MiXCR, with productive beta chains retained. Each CDR3 protein appears once, grouped with its most common genes and DNA. None of the V and J calls come from the authors' own analysis; TCRdb made them. For this sample the table gives a few hundred thousand distinct CDR3 sequences, of which roughly an eighth were detected only once. 0.8% to 1% of the sample rests with the top ten.

Every donor in the study was a healthy Caucasian. The twin cohort consisted of three pairs of female monozygotic twins, all aged roughly 18 to 29 years. Positive isolation kits from Invitrogen were used to isolate CD4+ and CD8+ T cell populations. A further study also used this sample, focusing on yellow fever vaccine responses in identical twins. The second paper further reports: The authors reported that the T cell response to vaccination in identical twins appeared partly convergent and partly personalized. In identical twins, the study followed T cell clones that responded to the vaccine with precision.

The chain is assembled from TRBV12-5 and TRBJ2-7; the D gene cannot be resolved reliably. This clonotype originated in a young woman in good health. Sequenced material: CD4+ T cells sorted from blood. The CDR3 in this case is CASGSTHRVYEQYF. The sequenced DNA is TGTGCTAGTGGTTCCACCCACCGCGTCTACGAGCAGTACTTC.